This TCR beta chain originates from a study of T cell responses to AZD1222 COVID-19 vaccine. Clones were sequenced by immunoSEQ multiplex PCR, and TCRdb holds only the in-frame ones, with some missing. This table has fewer than 85,000 clones, more than 75% appearing once. This CDR3 has 15 amino acids. Trimming took 6 bases from V and 0 from J, leaving 15 bases between them. CDR1 SQVTM and CDR2 ANQGSEA come from the germline V gene. The clonotype comes from an adult who received the AZD1222 COVID-19 vaccine. The rearrangement uses TRBV29-1 and TRBJ1-3; the D is unclear. Sequenced here: peripheral blood, sampled 28 days after the second AZD1222 dose. The CDR3, as DNA: TGCAGCGTACTACTCGACCTCGTCTCTGGAAACACCATATATTTT. It specifies CSVLLDLVSGNTIYF.